Listed below are T cell receptor beta chains from one sample, sequenced in a study of post-analysis software for immune sequencing data. TCRdb re-called the PCR reads through MiXCR, storing one row per CDR3 protein. This table holds 350,000 to 450,000 distinct CDR3 sequences, roughly 40% found once. The sample consisted of blood. The receptors stem from a girl aged 2 to 10 with multiple sclerosis. The CDR3 runs from the conserved cysteine through the conserved F or W. The D gene is left open where the match is weak. Clone size is stated in some rows and not others, as once, few, many or a class when expanded.

D gene,J gene,clone size,V gene,CDR3 DNA,CDR3 protein
-,TRBJ1-1,-,TRBV2,TGTGCCGGCAGCCCCCGCCAGGGAGAAGCTTTCTTT,CAGSPRQGEAFF
TRBD2,TRBJ2-3,few,TRBV6-6,TGTGCCAGCAGTTACCCCGCGGGGGGGCTCTCGGATACGCAGTATTTT,CASSYPAGGLSDTQYF
TRBD2,TRBJ2-3,-,TRBV11-2,TGTGCCAGCAGCTTAGGTTTTGAGTACCTAGCGGGGCCTGAAGATACGCAGTATTTT,CASSLGFEYLAGPEDTQYF
TRBD1,TRBJ1-2,few,TRBV15,TGTGCCACCAGCGGACGGGACAGCTTATATGGCTACACCTTC,CATSGRDSLYGYTF
-,TRBJ1-2,few,TRBV6-5,TGTGCCAGCAGCGGCAGTTTGGGGGCGTCTAACTATGGCTACACCTTC,CASSGSLGASNYGYTF
-,TRBJ2-6,-,TRBV9,TGTGCCAGCAGCGGGGGGTTGGAGGCCAACGTCCTGACTTTC,CASSGGLEANVLTF
-,TRBJ1-1,few,TRBV4-3,TGCGCCAGCAGCCAAGAACCGGCCCTCGAAGCTTTCTTT,CASSQEPALEAFF
-,TRBJ2-6,-,TRBV19,TGTGCCACCCACGAAGGGTTTACCGACTCTGGGGCCAACGTCCTGACTTTC,CATHEGFTDSGANVLTF
-,TRBJ2-1,-,TRBV28,TGTGCCAGCAGTCCCTGGTCGGGGAGATCCTACAATGAGCAGTTCTTC,CASSPWSGRSYNEQFF
-,TRBJ2-3,-,TRBV7-6,TGTGCCAGCAGCTTGGGACTCCCTAATTCCGCAGATACGCAGTATTTT,CASSLGLPNSADTQYF
-,TRBJ2-1,-,TRBV3-1,TGTGCCAGCAGCCAAGTCTTTGGGAACGAGCAGTTCTTC,CASSQVFGNEQFF
TRBD1,TRBJ2-3,-,TRBV6-6,TGTGCCAGCACTAATAGACAGGGGGCAACAGATACGCAGTATTTT,CASTNRQGATDTQYF
-,TRBJ2-1,-,TRBV11-2,TGTGCCAGCAGCCGTAGCCGCCGGGGGACGTCCTACAATGAGCAGTTCTTC,CASSRSRRGTSYNEQFF
TRBD2,TRBJ2-3,-,TRBV28,TGTGCCAGCAGAAGGGAGACTAGCCGGGGTGTAGATACGCAGTATTTT,CASRRETSRGVDTQYF
TRBD1,TRBJ1-2,-,TRBV6-5,TGTGCCAGCAGGCCGACGGGACAGGACAGCTATGGCTACACCTTC,CASRPTGQDSYGYTF
-,TRBJ2-7,-,TRBV29-1,TGCAGCGTTGCTGGGAGCATTCCCTACGAGCAGTACTTC,CSVAGSIPYEQYF
TRBD2,TRBJ2-3,-,TRBV2,TGTGCCAGCAGTGGAGGGCAGACGATAGCGGGAGGACGCACAGATACGCAGTATTTT,CASSGGQTIAGGRTDTQYF
TRBD1,TRBJ2-1,many,TRBV29-1,TGCAGCGTTGATGGGACAGTATCCTACAATGAGCAGTTCTTC,CSVDGTVSYNEQFF